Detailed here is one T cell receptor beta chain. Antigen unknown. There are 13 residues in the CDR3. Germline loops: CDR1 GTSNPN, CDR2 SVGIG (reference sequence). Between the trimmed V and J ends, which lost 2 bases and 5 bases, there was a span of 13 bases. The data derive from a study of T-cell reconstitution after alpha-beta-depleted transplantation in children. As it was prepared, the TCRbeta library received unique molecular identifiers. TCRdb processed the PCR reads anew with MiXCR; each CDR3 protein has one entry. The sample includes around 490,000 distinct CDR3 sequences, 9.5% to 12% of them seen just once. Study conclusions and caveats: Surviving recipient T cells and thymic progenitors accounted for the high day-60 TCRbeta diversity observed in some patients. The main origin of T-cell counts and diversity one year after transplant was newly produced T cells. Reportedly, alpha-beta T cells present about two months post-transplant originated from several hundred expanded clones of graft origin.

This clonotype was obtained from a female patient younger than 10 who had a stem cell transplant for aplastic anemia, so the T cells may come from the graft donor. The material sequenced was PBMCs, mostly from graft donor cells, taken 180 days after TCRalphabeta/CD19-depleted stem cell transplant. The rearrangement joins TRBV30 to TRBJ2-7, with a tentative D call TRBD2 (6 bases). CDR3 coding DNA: TGTGCCTGGAGTACTAGGGACTGGGACGAGCAGTACTTC. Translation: CAWSTRDWDEQYF.